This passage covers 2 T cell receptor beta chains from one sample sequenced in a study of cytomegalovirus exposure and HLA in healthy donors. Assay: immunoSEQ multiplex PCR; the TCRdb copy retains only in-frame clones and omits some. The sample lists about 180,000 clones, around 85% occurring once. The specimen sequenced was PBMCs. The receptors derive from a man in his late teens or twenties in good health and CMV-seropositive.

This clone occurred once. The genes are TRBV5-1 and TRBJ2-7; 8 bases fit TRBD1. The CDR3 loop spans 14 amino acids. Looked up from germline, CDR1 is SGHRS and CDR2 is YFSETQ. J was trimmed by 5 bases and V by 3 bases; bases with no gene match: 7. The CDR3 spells CASSWTGNNDEQYF. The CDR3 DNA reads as TGCGCCAGCAGCTGGACAGGGAATAACGACGAGCAGTACTTC.

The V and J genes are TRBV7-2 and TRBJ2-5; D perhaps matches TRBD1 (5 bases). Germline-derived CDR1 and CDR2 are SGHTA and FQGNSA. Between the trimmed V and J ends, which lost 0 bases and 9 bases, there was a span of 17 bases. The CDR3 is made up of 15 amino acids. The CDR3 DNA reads TGTGCCAGCAGCTTAGCGGGGCGCGGTTCAAGGGCCCAGTACTTC. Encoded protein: CASSLAGRGSRAQYF.